This TCR beta chain was found in a study of T cells after yellow fever vaccination. Via MiXCR, TCRdb re-called the 5' RACE reads, giving one row per CDR3 protein. The repertoire holds a few hundred thousand distinct CDR3 sequences, about an eighth seen once, with 2.5% to 4% in the top ten. Only a few counts were recorded for this clonotype. The J segment lost 2 bases and the V segment lost 6 bases, leaving 7 bases of the junction unmatched. Germline V gene sequence: CDR1 MNHEY, CDR2 SVGEGT. This CDR3 contains 15 residues. This receptor was taken from a man in his late teens or twenties who received the YFV17D yellow fever vaccine. This specimen was CD4+ T cells sorted from PBMCs, taken 15 days after the yellow fever booster vaccination. The chain couples TRBV6-2 or TRBV6-3 to TRBJ2-3, with 8 bases fitting TRBD2. The CDR3 loop is CASRISGVPTDTQYF. CDR3 nucleotides: TGTGCCAGCAGGATTAGCGGGGTACCCACAGATACGCAGTATTTT.